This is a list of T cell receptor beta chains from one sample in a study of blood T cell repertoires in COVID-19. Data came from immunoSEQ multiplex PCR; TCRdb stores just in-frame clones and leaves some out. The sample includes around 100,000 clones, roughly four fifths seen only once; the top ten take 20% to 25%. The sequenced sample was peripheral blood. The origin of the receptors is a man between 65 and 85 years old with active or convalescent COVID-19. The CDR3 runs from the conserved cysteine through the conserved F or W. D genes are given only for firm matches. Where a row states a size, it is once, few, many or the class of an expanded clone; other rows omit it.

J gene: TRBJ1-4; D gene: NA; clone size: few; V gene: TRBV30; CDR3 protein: CAWSRRTEKLFF; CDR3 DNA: TGTGCCTGGAGTAGGAGGACGGAAAAACTGTTTTTT
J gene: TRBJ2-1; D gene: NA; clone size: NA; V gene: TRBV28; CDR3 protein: CASRGGPNNEQFF; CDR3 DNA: TGTGCCAGCAGAGGCGGGCCCAACAATGAGCAGTTCTTC
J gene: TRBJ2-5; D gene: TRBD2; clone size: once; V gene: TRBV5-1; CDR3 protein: CASSPRTSGGQETQYF; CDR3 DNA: TGCGCCAGCAGCCCCCGGACTAGCGGGGGCCAAGAGACCCAGTACTTC
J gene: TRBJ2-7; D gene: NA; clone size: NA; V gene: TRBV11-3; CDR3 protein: CASSLEMGEDEQYF; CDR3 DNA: TGTGCCAGCAGCTTAGAAATGGGAGAGGACGAGCAGTACTTC
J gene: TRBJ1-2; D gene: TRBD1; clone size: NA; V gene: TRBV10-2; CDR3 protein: CASSESGGNYGYTF; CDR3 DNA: TGCGCCAGCAGTGAATCAGGGGGCAACTATGGCTACACCTTC
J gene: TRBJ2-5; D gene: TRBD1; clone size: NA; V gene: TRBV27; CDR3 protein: CASSFRTGFQETQYF; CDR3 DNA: TGTGCCAGCAGTTTTCGGACAGGGTTTCAAGAGACCCAGTACTTC
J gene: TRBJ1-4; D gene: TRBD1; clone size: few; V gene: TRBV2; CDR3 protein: CASSEGTGLEKLFF; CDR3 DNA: TGTGCCAGCAGTGAAGGGACAGGGTTGGAAAAACTGTTTTTT
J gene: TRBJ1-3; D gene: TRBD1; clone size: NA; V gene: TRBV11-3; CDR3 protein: CASSLRDRKVSGNTIYF; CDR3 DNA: TGTGCCAGCAGCTTACGGGACAGGAAAGTCTCTGGAAACACCATATATTTT
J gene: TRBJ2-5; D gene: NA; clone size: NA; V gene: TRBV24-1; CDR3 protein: CATSTSTGNQETQYF; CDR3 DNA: TGTGCCACCAGTACTTCGACAGGAAACCAAGAGACCCAGTACTTC
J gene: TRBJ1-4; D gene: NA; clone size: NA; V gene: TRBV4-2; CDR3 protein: CASSQGGGGTNEKLFF; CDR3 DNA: TGTGCCAGCAGCCAAGGGGGAGGGGGAACTAATGAAAAACTGTTTTTT
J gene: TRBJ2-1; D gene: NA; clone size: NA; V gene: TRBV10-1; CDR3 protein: CASSEVPRTSFNEQFF; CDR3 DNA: TGCGCCAGCAGTGAGGTCCCGAGGACTTCCTTCAATGAGCAGTTCTTC
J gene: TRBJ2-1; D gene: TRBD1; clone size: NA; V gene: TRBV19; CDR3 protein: CASSKQGAGSSYNEQFF; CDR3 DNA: TGTGCCAGTAGTAAGCAGGGGGCGGGGAGCTCCTACAATGAGCAGTTCTTC
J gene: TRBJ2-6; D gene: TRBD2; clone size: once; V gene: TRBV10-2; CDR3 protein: CASSAPGRLGGGANVLTF; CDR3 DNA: TGCGCCAGCAGTGCCCCCGGACGCTTGGGAGGGGGGGCCAACGTCCTGACTTTC
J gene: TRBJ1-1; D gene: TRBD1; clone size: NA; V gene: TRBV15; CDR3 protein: CATSRRTGLTEAFF; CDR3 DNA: TGTGCCACCAGCAGAAGGACAGGCCTCACTGAAGCTTTCTTT
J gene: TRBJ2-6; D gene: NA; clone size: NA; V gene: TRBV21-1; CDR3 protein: CASSKLRGTRTKDKSSGANVLTF; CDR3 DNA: TGTGCCAGCAGCAAACTACGGGGGACTAGGACTAAGGACAAAAGCTCTGGGGCCAACGTCCTGACTTTC
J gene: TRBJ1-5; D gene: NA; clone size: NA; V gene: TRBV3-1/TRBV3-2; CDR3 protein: CASSQEPTRGGQPQHF; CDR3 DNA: TGTGCCAGCAGCCAAGAACCCACTCGCGGGGGTCAGCCCCAGCATTTT
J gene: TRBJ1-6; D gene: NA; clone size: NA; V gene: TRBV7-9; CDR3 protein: CASSLMGGVSPLHF; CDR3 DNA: TGTGCCAGCAGCTTAATGGGGGGGGTTTCACCCCTCCACTTT
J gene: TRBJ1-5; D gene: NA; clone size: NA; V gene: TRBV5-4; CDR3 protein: CASSLAGSNQPQHF; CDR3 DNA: TGTGCCAGCAGCTTGGCGGGAAGCAATCAGCCCCAGCATTTT
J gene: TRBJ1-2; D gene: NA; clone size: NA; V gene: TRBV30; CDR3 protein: CAWSPLGVGYGYTF; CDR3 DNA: TGTGCCTGGAGTCCCCTCGGGGTTGGCTATGGCTACACCTTC
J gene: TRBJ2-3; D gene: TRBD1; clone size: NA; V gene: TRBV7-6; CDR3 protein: CASSREGQVGTDTQYF; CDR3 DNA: TGTGCCAGCAGCCGTGAAGGACAGGTTGGCACAGATACGCAGTATTTT
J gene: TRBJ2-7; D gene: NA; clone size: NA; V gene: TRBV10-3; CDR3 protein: CAISVTPYEQYF; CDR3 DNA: TGTGCCATCAGTGTAACACCCTACGAGCAGTACTTC
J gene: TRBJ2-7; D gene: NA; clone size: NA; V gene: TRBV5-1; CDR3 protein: CASSLGGTASYEQYF; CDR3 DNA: TGCGCCAGCAGTCTCGGAGGCACAGCCTCCTACGAGCAGTACTTC
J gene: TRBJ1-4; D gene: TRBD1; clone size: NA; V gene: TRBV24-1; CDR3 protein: CATSDGQGAGEKLFF; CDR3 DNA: TGTGCCACCAGTGATGGACAGGGGGCGGGTGAAAAACTGTTTTTT
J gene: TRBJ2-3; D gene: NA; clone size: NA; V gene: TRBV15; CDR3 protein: CATSSARGDTQYF; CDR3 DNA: TGTGCCACCAGCAGCGCTAGGGGAGATACGCAGTATTTT
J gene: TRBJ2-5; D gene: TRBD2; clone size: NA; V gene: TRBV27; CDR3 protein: CASSLRQGSGQETQYF; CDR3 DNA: TGTGCCAGCAGTTTACGGCAGGGTAGCGGGCAAGAGACCCAGTACTTC
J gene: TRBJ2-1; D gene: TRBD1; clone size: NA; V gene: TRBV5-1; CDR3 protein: CASSIGTGPDEQFF; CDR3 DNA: TGCGCCAGCAGCATAGGGACAGGGCCGGATGAGCAGTTCTTC
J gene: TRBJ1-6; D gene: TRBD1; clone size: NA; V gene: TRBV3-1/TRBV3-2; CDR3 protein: CASSQGGTGKNSPLHF; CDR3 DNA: TGTGCCAGCAGCCAGGGAGGGACAGGGAAGAATTCACCCCTCCACTTT
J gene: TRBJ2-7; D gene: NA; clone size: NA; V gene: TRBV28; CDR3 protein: CASSATSTRGQYF; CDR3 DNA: TGTGCCAGCAGCGCCACTAGCACCCGCGGGCAGTACTTC
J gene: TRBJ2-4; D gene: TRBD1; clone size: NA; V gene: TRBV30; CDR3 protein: CAWATGTGKNIQYF; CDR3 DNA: TGTGCCTGGGCTACCGGGACAGGGAAAAACATTCAGTACTTC
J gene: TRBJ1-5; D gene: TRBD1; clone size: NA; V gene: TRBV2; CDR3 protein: CASHQGQGDSQPQHF; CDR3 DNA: TGTGCCAGCCACCAGGGACAGGGGGATAGTCAGCCCCAGCATTTT
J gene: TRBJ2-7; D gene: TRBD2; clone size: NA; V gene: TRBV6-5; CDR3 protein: CASRLAGHDSYEQYF; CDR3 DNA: TGTGCCAGCAGACTAGCGGGCCATGATTCCTACGAGCAGTACTTC
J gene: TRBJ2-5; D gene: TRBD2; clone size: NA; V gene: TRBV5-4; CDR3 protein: CASSLELAYQETQYF; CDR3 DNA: TGTGCCAGCAGCTTGGAACTAGCGTACCAAGAGACCCAGTACTTC
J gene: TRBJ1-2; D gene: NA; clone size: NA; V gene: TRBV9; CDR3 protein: CASSVALLVQSNYGYTF; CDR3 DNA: TGTGCCAGCAGCGTAGCTCTTTTGGTACAGAGTAACTATGGCTACACCTTC